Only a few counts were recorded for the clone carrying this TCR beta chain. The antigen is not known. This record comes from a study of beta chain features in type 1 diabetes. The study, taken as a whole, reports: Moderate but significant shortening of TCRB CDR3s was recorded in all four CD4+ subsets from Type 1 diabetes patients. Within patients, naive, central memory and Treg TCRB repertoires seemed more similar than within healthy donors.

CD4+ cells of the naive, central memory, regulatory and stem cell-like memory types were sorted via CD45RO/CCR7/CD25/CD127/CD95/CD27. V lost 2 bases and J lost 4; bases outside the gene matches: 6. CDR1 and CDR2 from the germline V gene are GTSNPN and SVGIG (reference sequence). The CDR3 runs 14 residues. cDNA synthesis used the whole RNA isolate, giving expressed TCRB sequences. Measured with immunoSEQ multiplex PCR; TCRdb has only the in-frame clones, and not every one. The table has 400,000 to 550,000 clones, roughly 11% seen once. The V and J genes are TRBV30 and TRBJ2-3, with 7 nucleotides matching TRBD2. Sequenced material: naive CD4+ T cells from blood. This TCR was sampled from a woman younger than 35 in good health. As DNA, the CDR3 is TGTGCCTGGAGTTGGGGAGGGCAGTCAGATACGCAGTATTTT. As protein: CAWSWGGQSDTQYF. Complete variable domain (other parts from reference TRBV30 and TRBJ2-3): SQTIHQWPATLVQPVGSPLSLECTVEGTSNPNLYWYRQAAGRGLQLLFYSVGIGQISSEVPQNLSASRPQDRQFILSSKKLLLSDSGFYLCAWSWGGQSDTQYFGPGTRLTVL.